This T cell receptor (beta chain) came from a study of blood T cell repertoires in COVID-19 (dated by TCRdb to 2020 to 2022). Study-level background: The collaborator samples originated in the United States, Italy and Spain and spanned the acute and convalescent phases of COVID-19. Subjects who had been exposed to COVID-19, were actively infected with it, or had recovered from it provided the deeply sampled blood TCRbeta repertoires that made up the dataset. The material from the prospective study consisted of cDNA or gDNA derived from T cells, B-cell-depleted T cells, or PBMCs. The repertoires were released in a freely available public database meant as a resource for research on the immune response to SARS-CoV-2. The samples were drawn from two sources: the first 160 participants of the ongoing ImmuneRACE study, and 950 to 1,500 subjects contributed by 6 global collaborators. Where available, HLA class I and class II types were obtained from metadata supplied by the sample provider rather than from assay-based typing. Nearly every sample came with metadata listing a de-identified subject ID, COVID-19 status, age in years and sex. On the study overall, not on this receptor specifically: The amount of clinical and demographic metadata varied by source and participant and was provided uncurated.

TCRbeta CDR3 regions were amplified from genomic DNA by means of the immunoSEQ Assay, a bias-controlled multiplex PCR. From the authors' description of their analysis: The number of nucleated cells in each sample was estimated from the amplification of reference gene primers within the assay. To quantify the absolute abundance of each unique TCRbeta CDR3 rearrangement, sequence reads were collapsed and filtered. For each sample, productive Simpson clonality was calculated as the square root of Simpson's diversity index across productive rearrangements. This is the immuneACCESS table as TCRdb keeps it, with only in-frame sequences that have V and J called. A part of the clones is gone; compared with another copy, unresolved V genes explain less than half, and the rest is unexplained. The V and J calls and clone size are taken from that table; D and trimming were inferred from the DNA. The sample data list 97,000 or so clones, and approximately 92% of these were observed just once. Around 4% of the sample is in the top ten clones.

The collaborating institutions used their own protocols to collect whole blood in K2EDTA tubes. For TCRbeta analysis, collaborators shipped samples in one of three forms: frozen whole blood, isolated PBMCs, or DNA extracted from either of those sample types. CDR1 and CDR2, per the germline V gene, are SGHRS and YFSETQ. Counted from cysteine to phenylalanine, this CDR3 has 15 amino acids. Solely the CDR3 DNA is kept, with 45 bases framed from the first base. V and J are trimmed by 2 bases and 0 bases, and the gene matches miss 1 base of the junction. A remark on this clone: It has no known antigen specificity. No much larger clone exists at a distance of one base, and base qualities are not known.

The chain joins TRBV5-1 to TRBJ2-2; TRBD2 lines up with 7 middle nucleotides. The sample comprised peripheral blood. The origin of this receptor is a man aged 18 to 30 with acute or convalescent COVID-19. The DNA is TGCGCCAGCAGCTTTAGCGGGTCGAACACCGGGGAGCTGTTTTTT. Its product reads: CASSFSGSNTGELFF.